Sequencing of this TCR beta chain was carried out in a study of T cell repertoires in aging, cancer and after chemotherapy. About the study: Donors were grouped into six age bands spanning 30 or younger through 70 or older. Paired samples before and after chemotherapy came from chronic lymphocytic leukemia patients on fludarabine- or bendamustine-based regimens.

Peripheral blood genomic DNA, not sorted cells or RNA, was the template. CDR1 and CDR2 from the germline V gene are SGHTA and FQGNSA. Trimming removed 2 bases from V and 0 bases from J, with 20 bases in between. The CDR3 is made up of 19 amino acids. A mixed TRB-A/B primer pool amplified rearranged TRB by multiplex touch-down PCR. Each CDR3 protein gets one entry after TCRdb re-called the multiplex PCR reads with MiXCR. The sample yields 6,500 to 9,500 distinct CDR3 sequences, roughly 25% seen once. Sequenced material: blood. The V call is TRBV7-2, the J call TRBJ2-4; D is uncertain. The source of this sequence is a human donor with a blood cancer. CDR3 nucleotide sequence: TGTGCCAGCAGCTTATCGGCCGTGGGGAACGAGCTAGCCAAAAACATTCAGTACTTC. This translates into CASSLSAVGNELAKNIQYF.